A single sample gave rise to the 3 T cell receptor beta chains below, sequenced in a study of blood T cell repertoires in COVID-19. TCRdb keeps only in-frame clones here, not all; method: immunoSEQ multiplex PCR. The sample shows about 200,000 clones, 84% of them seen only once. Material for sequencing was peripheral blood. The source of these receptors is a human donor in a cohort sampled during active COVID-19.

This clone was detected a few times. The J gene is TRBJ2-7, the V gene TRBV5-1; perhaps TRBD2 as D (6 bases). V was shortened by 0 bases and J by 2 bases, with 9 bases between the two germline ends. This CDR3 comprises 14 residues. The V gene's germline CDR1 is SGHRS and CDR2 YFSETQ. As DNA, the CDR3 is TGCGCCAGCAGCTTGGGGGACTTTCCCTACGAGCAGTACTTC. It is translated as CASSLGDFPYEQYF.

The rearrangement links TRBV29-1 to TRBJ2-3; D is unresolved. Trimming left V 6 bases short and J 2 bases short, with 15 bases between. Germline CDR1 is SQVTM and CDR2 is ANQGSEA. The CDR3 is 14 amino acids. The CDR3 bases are TGCAGCGTCGCTGATGACGGAGACACAGATACGCAGTATTTT. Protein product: CSVADDGDTDTQYF.

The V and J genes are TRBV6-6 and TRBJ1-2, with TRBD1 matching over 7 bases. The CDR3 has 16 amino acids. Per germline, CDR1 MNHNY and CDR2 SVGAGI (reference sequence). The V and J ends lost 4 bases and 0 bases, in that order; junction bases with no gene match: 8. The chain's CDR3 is CASSSRDSFTNYGYTF. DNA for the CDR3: TGTGCCAGCAGTTCCCGGGACAGCTTTACTAACTATGGCTACACCTTC.